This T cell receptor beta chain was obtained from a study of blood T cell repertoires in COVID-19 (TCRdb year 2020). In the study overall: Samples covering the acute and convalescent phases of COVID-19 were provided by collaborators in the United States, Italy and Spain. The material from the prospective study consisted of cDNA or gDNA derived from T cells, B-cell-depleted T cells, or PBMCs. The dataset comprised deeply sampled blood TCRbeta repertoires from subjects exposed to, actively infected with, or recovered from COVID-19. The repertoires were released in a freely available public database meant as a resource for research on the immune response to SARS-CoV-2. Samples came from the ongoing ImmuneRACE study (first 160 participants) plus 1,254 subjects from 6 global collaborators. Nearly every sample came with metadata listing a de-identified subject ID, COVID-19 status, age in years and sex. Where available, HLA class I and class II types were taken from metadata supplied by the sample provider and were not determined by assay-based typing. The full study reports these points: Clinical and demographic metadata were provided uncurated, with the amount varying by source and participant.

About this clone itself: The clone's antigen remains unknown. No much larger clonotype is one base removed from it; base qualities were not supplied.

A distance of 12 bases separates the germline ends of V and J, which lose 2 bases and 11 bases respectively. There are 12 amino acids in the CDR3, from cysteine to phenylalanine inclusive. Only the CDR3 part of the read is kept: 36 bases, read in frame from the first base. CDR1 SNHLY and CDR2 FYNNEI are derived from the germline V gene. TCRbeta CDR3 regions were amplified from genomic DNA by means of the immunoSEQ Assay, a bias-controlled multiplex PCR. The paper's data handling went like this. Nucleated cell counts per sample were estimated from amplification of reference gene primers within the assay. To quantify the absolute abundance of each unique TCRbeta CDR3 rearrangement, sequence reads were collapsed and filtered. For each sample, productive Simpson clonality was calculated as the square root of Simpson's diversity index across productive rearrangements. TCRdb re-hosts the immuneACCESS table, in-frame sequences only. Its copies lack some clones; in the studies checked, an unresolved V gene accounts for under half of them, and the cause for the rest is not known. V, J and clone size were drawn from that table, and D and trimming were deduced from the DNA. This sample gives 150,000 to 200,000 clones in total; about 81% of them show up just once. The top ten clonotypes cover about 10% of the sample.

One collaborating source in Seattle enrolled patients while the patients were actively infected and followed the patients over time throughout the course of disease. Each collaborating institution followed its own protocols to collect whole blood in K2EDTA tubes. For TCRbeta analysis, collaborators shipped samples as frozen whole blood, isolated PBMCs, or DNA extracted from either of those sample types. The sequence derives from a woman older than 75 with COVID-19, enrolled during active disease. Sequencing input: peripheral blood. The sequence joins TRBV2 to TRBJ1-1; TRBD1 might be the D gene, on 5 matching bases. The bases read TGTGCCAGCAGTGAATGGGGGGAAGGGGCTTTCTTT. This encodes CASSEWGEGAFF.